What follows are 28 T cell receptor beta chains derived from one specimen sequenced in a study of blood T cell repertoires in COVID-19. TCRdb's table, derived via immunoSEQ multiplex PCR, lists solely in-frame clones and lacks some. The top ten hold over 2.5% of the sample, which has approximately 200,000 clones, roughly four fifths seen once. Material for sequencing was peripheral blood. Source of these receptors: a woman younger than 45 who had recovered from COVID-19.

This chain connects TRBV28 to TRBJ1-1, with TRBD1 matching 7 bases. The germline CDR1 and CDR2 sequences are MDHEN and SYDVKM. V shed 5 bases, J shed 1 base, and the junction held 4 bases outside the gene matches. This CDR3 contains 14 residues. CDR3 sequence: CASSQRGRNTEAFF. In nucleotides, the CDR3 is TGTGCCAGCAGTCAGAGGGGGCGGAACACTGAAGCTTTCTTT.

J is TRBJ1-5 and V is TRBV19; 9 bases are shared with TRBD1. Germline CDR1 LNHDA, CDR2 SQIVND (reference sequence). The CDR3 is made up of 17 amino acids. The V and J ends lost 5 bases and 4 bases, in that order; junction bases with no gene match: 12. The CDR3 here is CASSLLSGTGPNQPQHF. Here the CDR3 DNA reads TGTGCCAGTAGTTTACTTTCCGGGACAGGGCCAAATCAGCCCCAGCATTTT.

This clone was seen more than once but under ten times. V usage is TRBV7-9 and J usage is TRBJ2-7; 9 bases map to TRBD1. With V trimmed by 2 bases and J by 1 base, 9 bases remained unmatched. From germline, CDR1 is SEHNR and CDR2 FQNEAQ (reference sequence). The CDR3 runs to 17 residues. The chain's CDR3 is CASSLRAGTGTSYEQYF. In DNA, the CDR3 is TGTGCCAGCAGCTTACGTGCCGGGACAGGGACTTCCTACGAGCAGTACTTC.

The rearrangement uses TRBV5-6 and TRBJ2-3; 10 nucleotides align to TRBD2. Germline CDR1 reads SGHDT; CDR2 reads YYEEEE. The CDR3 covers 14 residues. Trimming at V came to 4 bases and at J to 6 bases, leaving 5 bases not matched to a gene. CDR3 amino acids: CASSDSGRVDTQYF. CDR3 DNA: TGTGCCAGCAGCGACAGCGGGAGGGTTGATACGCAGTATTTT.

The V call is TRBV24-1, the J call TRBJ1-3, with D hard to call. This CDR3 region has 15 residues. Germline V gene sequence: CDR1 KGHDR, CDR2 SFDVKD. The ends were cut back, 3 bases at V and 0 bases at J, with 8 bases in the middle. CDR3 region: CATSDPRSSGNTIYF. CDR3 DNA: TGTGCCACCAGTGATCCCCGGAGCTCTGGAAACACCATATATTTT.

The chain uses TRBV6-5 and TRBJ1-4; 10 bases align to TRBD1. The CDR3 loop spans 16 amino acids. Germline CDR1 reads MNHEY; CDR2 reads SVGAGI. V gave up 4 bases and J gave up 3 bases; unmatched junction bases: 5. The chain's CDR3 is CASSSRQGAANEKLFF. The CDR3, as DNA: TGTGCCAGCAGTTCGAGACAGGGGGCGGCTAATGAAAAACTGTTTTTT.

CDR3 sequence: CASSLGDEQYF. DNA of the CDR3: TGTGCCAGCAGCTTAGGCGACGAGCAGTACTTC. The chain recombines TRBV13 with TRBJ2-7; D call uncertain. CDR3 length: 11 amino acids. The V end was cut by 0 bases, the J end by 5 bases, with 2 bases between. Germline V CDR1 and CDR2: PRHDT, FYEKMQ (reference sequence).

V and J are TRBV19 and TRBJ1-2; D unclear. The V and J ends lost 3 bases and 5 bases respectively, with 13 bases between them. Germline CDR1 is LNHDA and CDR2 is SQIVND (reference sequence). The CDR3 covers 14 residues. The CDR3 nucleotides are TGTGCCAGTAGTATGAGGGAGGGAACGTATGGCTACACCTTC. It translates to CASSMREGTYGYTF.

The J gene is TRBJ2-5, the V gene TRBV11-3, with TRBD2 matching 14 bases. Germline CDR1 is SGHNT and CDR2 is YENEEA. The CDR3 length is 16 residues. Trimming removed 5 bases from V and 4 bases from J; junction bases left unmatched: 6. CDR3 sequence reads: CASSPGTSGSRETQYF. The DNA for the CDR3 is TGTGCCAGCAGCCCCGGGACTAGCGGGAGTAGAGAGACCCAGTACTTC.

The CDR3 DNA follows: TGTGCCAGTAGGCGTAGCGGGGCCGGGGAGCTGTTTTTT. Protein: CASRRSGAGELFF. The rearrangement links TRBV19 to TRBJ2-2; 8 bases line up with TRBD2. Germline lookup yields CDR1 LNHDA and CDR2 SQIVND (reference sequence). The length of the CDR3 is 13 residues. Losses at the gene ends were 6 bases for V and 6 bases for J; bases not matched to a gene: 3.

The chain has TRBV5-1 and TRBJ2-1, with 9 nucleotides matching TRBD1. The junction had 16 bases not matched to a gene; V was cut back by 4 bases and J by 11 bases. The CDR3 loop spans 16 amino acids. From germline, CDR1 is SGHRS and CDR2 YFSETQ. CDR3 residues: CASSLGQGSYQIQQFF. DNA of the CDR3: TGCGCCAGCAGCCTGGGACAGGGTTCATACCAAATTCAGCAGTTCTTC.

The chain uses TRBV28 and TRBJ1-1; a possible D gene is TRBD1 (5 bases). V shed 3 bases and J shed 7 bases, with 12 bases lying between them. Per the germline V gene, CDR1 is MDHEN and CDR2 is SYDVKM. This CDR3 is 13 amino acids long. The CDR3 sequence is CASSFGWGGEAFF. For the CDR3, the DNA is TGTGCCAGCAGTTTTGGTTGGGGGGGTGAAGCTTTCTTT.

This clone was picked up a small number of times. The chain couples TRBV19 to TRBJ2-7, with 7 nucleotides matching TRBD1. The CDR3 consists of 12 residues. The V segment lost 5 bases and the J segment 4 bases; nucleotides outside the gene matches: 2. Per the germline V gene, CDR1 is LNHDA and CDR2 is SQIVND (reference sequence). The CDR3 loop reads CASSPDRYEQYF. For the CDR3, the DNA is TGTGCCAGTAGTCCGGACAGGTACGAGCAGTACTTC.

Only one count was recorded for this clone. The germline gene is not matched at one end of the junction; a read error may be the cause. The rearrangement joins TRBV7-7 to TRBJ2-2; TRBD1 is a possible D gene (6 bases). CDR3 length: 15 amino acids. The germline V gene has CDR1 SSHAT and CDR2 FNYEAQ (reference sequence). CDR3 bases: TGTGCTAGCAGCTTAGACAGGCTCAACACCGGGGAGCTGTTTTTT. Amino acid sequence: CASSLDRLNTGELFF.

The rearrangement joins TRBV4-1 to TRBJ2-7; TRBD1 aligns across 7 bases. This CDR3 is 15 amino acids long. The V segment lost 3 bases and the J segment 7 bases; nucleotides outside the gene matches: 12. From germline, CDR1 is MGHRA and CDR2 YSYEKL. CDR3 loop: CASSQRTDRDEEQYF. In DNA, the CDR3 is TGCGCCAGCAGCCAGAGGACCGACAGGGATGAAGAGCAGTACTTC.

This clone was observed a single time. The J gene is TRBJ2-3, the V gene TRBV10-1, with D maybe TRBD2 (7 bases). V shed 2 bases and J shed 2 bases, with 17 bases lying between them. CDR1 and CDR2 (germline): WNHNN, SYGVQD (reference sequence). The CDR3 is made up of 17 amino acids. The CDR3 sequence: CASSESPRGAFTDTQYF. In DNA, the CDR3 is TGCGCCAGCAGTGAGAGCCCTCGGGGGGCTTTCACAGATACGCAGTATTTT.

This clone was picked up one time. J is TRBJ2-1 and V is TRBV24-1, with 12 bases that match TRBD2. Trimming at V came to 9 bases and at J to 7 bases, leaving 6 bases not matched to a gene. Per the germline V gene, CDR1 is KGHDR and CDR2 is SFDVKD. CDR3 length: 14 residues. CDR3 amino acids: CATASGRVGNEQFF. CDR3 coding DNA: TGTGCCACCGCTAGCGGGAGGGTTGGGAATGAGCAGTTCTTC.

V usage is TRBV5-1 and J usage is TRBJ2-3, with a tentative D call TRBD2 (6 bases). Trimming shortened V by 3 bases and J by 1 base, and 12 bases separated the two germline ends. Germline CDR1 and CDR2: SGHRS and YFSETQ. The CDR3 sequence is 15 residues long. CDR3 in amino acids: CASSYFAGRTDTQYF. The CDR3 DNA follows: TGCGCCAGCAGCTACTTTGCGGGACGCACAGATACGCAGTATTTT.

This clone was found a few times. This rearrangement joins TRBV5-1 to TRBJ2-1; a possible D gene is TRBD1 (6 bases). Germline-derived CDR1 and CDR2 are SGHRS and YFSETQ. CDR3 size: 15 residues. The germline V and J ends were trimmed by 4 bases and 5 bases, with 16 bases remaining between them. The CDR3 sequence: CASSPYSGGNNEQFF. CDR3 DNA: TGCGCCAGCAGCCCCTACAGTGGGGGCAACAATGAGCAGTTCTTC.

The chain joins TRBV6-5 to TRBJ2-1; maybe TRBD2 (6 bases). CDR3 length equals 16 residues. V dropped 0 bases and J dropped 5 bases, with 14 bases sitting between them. Germline CDR1 is MNHEY and CDR2 is SVGAGI. CDR3 loop: CASSYSLRGVHNEQFF. In DNA, the CDR3 is TGTGCCAGCAGTTACTCGTTGCGGGGCGTGCACAATGAGCAGTTCTTC.

The chain uses TRBV5-1 and TRBJ1-4, with D unresolved. Per germline, CDR1 SGHRS and CDR2 YFSETQ. The CDR3 sequence is 15 residues long. V lost 3 bases and J 0 bases, leaving 9 bases between the germline ends. CDR3 sequence (DNA): TGCGCCAGCAGCTCTATGAGTCCAACTAATGAAAAACTGTTTTTT. Its translation: CASSSMSPTNEKLFF. The variable domain in full, completed from reference TRBV5-1 and TRBJ1-4, reads KAGVTQTPRYLIKTRGQQVTLSCSPISGHRSVSWYQQTPGQGLQFLFEYFSETQRNKGNFPGRFSGRQFSNSRSEMNVSTLELGDSALYLCASSSMSPTNEKLFFGSGTQLSVL.

As concerns this clone: The DNA is omitted, as the CDR3 cannot be located on it reliably, and the CDR3 follows TCRdb's listing. This chain connects TRBV7-2 to TRBJ2-5; TRBD2 was called by the table and not checked on the DNA. Germline V gives CDR1 SGHTA, CDR2 FQGNSA. The CDR3 is made up of 17 amino acids, end residues included. The CDR3 loop reads CASSLAGFGEGPGTQYF.

The chain carries TRBV5-4 and TRBJ1-2; tentatively, D is TRBD1 (5 bases). This CDR3 has 14 amino acids. With 2 bases removed from V and 4 bases from J, the gap between germline ends came to 12 bases. In germline, CDR1 is SGHNT, CDR2 YYREEE (reference sequence). DNA for the CDR3: TGTGCCAGCAGCTTTTGGGGGGATCTCTATGGCTACACCTTC. It translates to CASSFWGDLYGYTF.

The chain couples TRBV2 to TRBJ1-2; D is unclear. Germline V gene sequence: CDR1 SNHLY, CDR2 FYNNEI. The V and J ends lost 5 bases and 0 bases respectively, with 7 bases between them. This CDR3 has 13 amino acids. This CDR3 reads CASSRTTNYGYTF. CDR3 DNA: TGTGCCAGCAGTAGGACTACTAACTATGGCTACACCTTC.

V gene TRBV5-1 combines with J gene TRBJ2-3; D perhaps matches TRBD2 (6 bases). The length of the CDR3 is 15 residues. The V end lost 5 bases, the J end lost 2 bases, and 15 bases lay between the germline ends. CDR1 is SGHRS and CDR2 is YFSETQ in the germline V gene. The chain's CDR3 is CASRGRQGTTDTQYF. In DNA form, the CDR3 reads TGCGCCAGCAGGGGGAGGCAGGGCACCACAGATACGCAGTATTTT.

This rearrangement joins TRBV28 to TRBJ1-4; TRBD1 matches at 10 bases. In germline, CDR1 is MDHEN, CDR2 SYDVKM. V trimming: 7 bases; J trimming: 6 bases; junction bases outside the gene matches: 5. This CDR3 spans 14 amino acids. CDR3 coding DNA: TGTGCCAGCACCAAGACAGGGGGCTATGAAAAACTGTTTTTT. Its translation: CASTKTGGYEKLFF.

CDR3 protein: CASSQTPGVTKNIQYF. DNA for the CDR3: TGCGCCAGCAGCCAGACCCCAGGGGTAACCAAAAACATTCAGTACTTC. The chain couples TRBV5-1 to TRBJ2-4, with a possible D match to TRBD1 (6 bases). V was cut by 4 bases and J by 2 bases, with 16 bases left in between. The CDR3 loop spans 16 amino acids. Germline CDR1 is SGHRS and CDR2 is YFSETQ.

Here the CDR3 DNA reads TGTGCCAGCATAACGCAGGGCCCCTACAATGAGCAGTTCTTC. Its protein product is CASITQGPYNEQFF. This chain links TRBV28 with TRBJ2-1; the D gene is possibly TRBD1 (5 bases). The CDR3 length is 14 residues. Germline V gene sequence: CDR1 MDHEN, CDR2 SYDVKM. With 7 bases removed from V and 2 bases from J, the gap between germline ends came to 12 bases. The variable domain in full, completed from reference TRBV28 and TRBJ2-1, reads DVKVTQSSRYLVKRTGEKVFLECVQDMDHENMFWYRQDPGLGLRLIYFSYDVKMKEKGDIPEGYSVSREKKERFSLILESASTNQTSMYLCASITQGPYNEQFFGPGTRLTVL.